These 13 T cell receptor beta chains were all obtained from the same sample, sequenced in a study of sequential checkpoint blockade in melanoma. The treatment denotes: randomized to nivolumab then ipilimumab (arm A) or the reverse (arm B). Only in-frame clones appear in the TCRdb table, and some are missing; sequencing was by immunoSEQ multiplex PCR. The table has more than 15,000 clones, roughly 70% seen once. The input for sequencing was CD8+ T cells sorted from blood (inferred from file names), taken from a patient given nivolumab and ipilimumab in sequence. The receptors shown here come from a human donor with melanoma.

The V call is TRBV6-4, the J call TRBJ1-2; TRBD1 might be the D (6 bases). The CDR3 extends over 15 amino acids. The V gene's germline CDR1 is MRHNA and CDR2 SNTAGT. V shed 9 bases and J shed 8 bases, with 25 bases lying between them. This CDR3 reads CARRGFDDRRWGYTF. CDR3 coding DNA: TGTGCCAGGAGGGGGTTCGACGACAGGCGGTGGGGCTACACCTTC.

To note about this clone: Within the sample, other DNA sequences also encode this same CDR3. The V gene is TRBV13, the J gene TRBJ2-5; tentatively, D is TRBD1 (5 bases). The germline V and J ends were trimmed by 2 bases and 1 base, with 8 bases remaining between them. Germline CDR1 is PRHDT and CDR2 is FYEKMQ (reference sequence). CDR3 length: 14 residues. The CDR3 DNA reads as TGTGCCAGCAGCTTAAGACAGAGCCAAGAGACCCAGTACTTC. Its protein product is CASSLRQSQETQYF. The complete variable domain, with remaining parts taken from reference TRBV13 and TRBJ2-5, reads AAGVIQSPRHLIKEKRETATLKCYPIPRHDTVYWYQQGPGQDPQFLISFYEKMQSDKGSIPDRFSAQQFSDYHSELNMSSLELGDSALYFCASSLRQSQETQYFGPGTRLLVL.

J is TRBJ2-1 and V is TRBV7-9, with TRBD2 matching over 15 bases. Germline trimming cut 2 bases from V and 6 bases from J; bases unmatched to any gene: 8. Germline V gene sequence: CDR1 SEHNR, CDR2 FQNEAQ (reference sequence). There are 18 residues in the CDR3. The CDR3 here is CASSLLGLAGGTGNEQFF. As DNA, the CDR3 is TGTGCCAGCAGCTTATTAGGACTAGCGGGGGGGACGGGCAATGAGCAGTTCTTC.

The chain has TRBV28 and TRBJ2-2; D perhaps matches TRBD1 (6 bases). Germline V gives CDR1 MDHEN, CDR2 SYDVKM. V lost 7 bases, J lost 0 bases, and 18 bases lay in between. The CDR3 is 17 residues long. The CDR3 region is CASNPLIRTANTGELFF. The CDR3 coding sequence is TGTGCCAGCAACCCCCTAATACGGACAGCGAACACCGGGGAGCTGTTTTTT.

This clone was detected a few times. This rearrangement joins TRBV15 to TRBJ2-1; D is perhaps TRBD2 (6 bases). CDR1 is LNHNV, CDR2 YYDKDF, per germline (reference sequence). This CDR3 comprises 14 residues. V lost 3 bases and J 6 bases, leaving 12 bases between the germline ends. The CDR3 here is CATSRWGVGNEQFF. CDR3 nucleotides: TGTGCCACCAGCAGGTGGGGGGTAGGCAATGAGCAGTTCTTC.

Here the CDR3 DNA reads TGTGCCAGCAGCTCACGGGGTTCCTACAATGAGCAGTTCTTC. As protein: CASSSRGSYNEQFF. The chain uses TRBV13 and TRBJ2-1, with D maybe TRBD2 (5 bases). The germline V gene encodes CDR1 PRHDT and CDR2 FYEKMQ (reference sequence). This CDR3 contains 14 residues. Trimming shortened V by 4 bases and J by 1 base, and 8 bases separated the two germline ends. Drawing the rest from reference TRBV13 and TRBJ2-1, the complete variable domain is AAGVIQSPRHLIKEKRETATLKCYPIPRHDTVYWYQQGPGQDPQFLISFYEKMQSDKGSIPDRFSAQQFSDYHSELNMSSLELGDSALYFCASSSRGSYNEQFFGPGTRLTVL.

This clone has a handful of counts. The chain combines TRBV18 with TRBJ2-5, with 9 bases that match TRBD1. Per the germline V gene, CDR1 is KGHSH and CDR2 is LQKENI. This CDR3 region has 14 residues. Trimming took 2 bases from V and 4 from J; bases not matched to a gene: 2. CDR3 sequence reads: CASSPDRGRETQYF. The CDR3 DNA sequence: TGTGCCAGCTCACCAGACAGGGGGAGAGAGACCCAGTACTTC.

The chain is built from TRBV7-9 and TRBJ1-6; 7 bases are shared with TRBD1. CDR3 size: 14 residues. Looked up from germline, CDR1 is SEHNR and CDR2 is FQNEAQ (reference sequence). With 6 bases clipped from V and 9 bases from J, the junction kept 8 bases outside the gene matches. The CDR3 coding sequence is TGTGCCAGCAGGGGAGAGGGGGCTGGTTCACCCCTCCACTTT. It codes for CASRGEGAGSPLHF.

The rearrangement joins TRBV30 to TRBJ2-1; 8 bases fit TRBD2. The CDR3 covers 16 residues. V trimming: 0 bases; J trimming: 3 bases; junction bases outside the gene matches: 7. CDR1 and CDR2 (germline): GTSNPN, SVGIG (reference sequence). The CDR3 nucleotides are TGTGCCTGGAGTGTAGCGGCGGGAGGCCTCTACAATGAGCAGTTCTTC. This gives the protein CAWSVAAGGLYNEQFF. The full variable domain, its missing parts supplied by reference TRBV30 and TRBJ2-1, is SQTIHQWPATLVQPVGSPLSLECTVEGTSNPNLYWYRQAAGRGLQLLFYSVGIGQISSEVPQNLSASRPQDRQFILSSKKLLLSDSGFYLCAWSVAAGGLYNEQFFGPGTRLTVL.

A few counts support this clone. The V gene is TRBV4-2, the J gene TRBJ2-1; D is possibly TRBD2 (6 bases). V was pared by 4 bases and J by 3 bases, with 16 bases between. From germline, CDR1 is LGHNA and CDR2 YNFKEQ. The CDR3 contains 16 residues. The CDR3 DNA is TGTGCCAGCAGCCCGACGAAGGGGCGGGGCTACAATGAGCAGTTCTTC. Translating gives CASSPTKGRGYNEQFF.

V usage is TRBV29-1 and J usage is TRBJ1-1; 8 nucleotides align to TRBD1. The CDR3 runs 17 residues. V was clipped by 3 bases and J by 3 bases; unmatched bases: 15. Germline V gene data show CDR1 as SQVTM and CDR2 as ANQGSEA. CDR3 in amino acids: CSVDGATGGSSYTEAFF. CDR3 DNA sequence: TGCAGCGTTGATGGGGCTACAGGGGGGAGTTCATACACTGAAGCTTTCTTT.

This chain links TRBV6-6 with TRBJ2-7; tentative D call: TRBD1 (5 bases). Trimming took 6 bases from V and 4 from J, leaving 16 bases between them. Germline CDR1 MNHNY, CDR2 SVGAGI (reference sequence). This CDR3 region has 14 residues. In DNA form, the CDR3 reads TGTGCCAGCAGCTTGAAGGGGATGGGGTACGAGCAGTACTTC. Protein sequence: CASSLKGMGYEQYF.

The chain combines TRBV6-1 with TRBJ1-1; 7 bases line up with TRBD1. J lost 7 bases, V lost 7 bases, and 3 bases had no gene match. Germline CDR1 and CDR2: MNHNS and SASEGT. This CDR3 contains 11 residues. The CDR3 protein is CASNYRGEAFF. In DNA form, the CDR3 reads TGTGCCAGCAACTACAGGGGTGAAGCTTTCTTT.